Shown below are 3 T cell receptor beta chains from a single sample sequenced in a study of blood T cell repertoires in COVID-19. Some clones are missing from TCRdb's copy, which holds only in-frame ones; the method was immunoSEQ multiplex PCR. The sample includes about 480,000 clones, around 89% of them seen just once. Sequencing used peripheral blood. Receptors originate from a woman aged 25 to 45 with acute or convalescent COVID-19.

The chain combines TRBV5-1 with TRBJ2-1; 10 positions agree with TRBD1. Germline-derived CDR1 and CDR2 are SGHRS and YFSETQ. V shed 0 bases, J shed 0 bases, and the junction held 9 bases outside the gene matches. This CDR3 is 19 amino acids long. The CDR3 sequence is CASSLGTGGNTPSYNEQFF. The CDR3 DNA is TGCGCCAGCAGCTTGGGGACAGGGGGGAACACCCCCTCCTACAATGAGCAGTTCTTC.

This chain joins TRBV25-1 and TRBJ2-3, with D possibly being TRBD1 (5 bases). Germline V gives CDR1 MGHDK, CDR2 SYGVNS. CDR3 length: 15 residues. V was shortened by 0 bases and J by 2 bases, with 9 bases between the two germline ends. The CDR3 is CASSEYDSFTDTQYF. CDR3 DNA: TGTGCCAGCAGTGAATATGACAGTTTCACAGATACGCAGTATTTT.

The chain links TRBV13 to TRBJ2-2; 12 bases match TRBD1. The CDR3 covers 17 residues. The V and J ends lost 0 bases and 3 bases, in that order; junction bases with no gene match: 2. Germline V CDR1 and CDR2: PRHDT, FYEKMQ (reference sequence). The CDR3 protein is CASSLGGQGAYTGELFF. The CDR3 nucleotides read TGTGCCAGCAGCTTAGGGGGACAGGGGGCATACACCGGGGAGCTGTTTTTT.